A single sample gave rise to the 22 T cell receptor beta chains below, sequenced in a study of cytomegalovirus exposure and HLA in healthy donors. Primers for the PCR totalled 60 Vbeta and 13 Jbeta. The repertoire was sequenced with immunoSEQ multiplex PCR; TCRdb's copy has only in-frame clones and lacks some. The repertoire includes roughly 200,000 clones, around 77% of them detected once, and 2.9% sits in the top ten. Input material: PBMCs. The receptor set was obtained from a woman aged 30 to 39 in good health and CMV-seronegative.

The CDR3 sequence is CASSHSSGANVLTF. DNA for the CDR3: TGTGCCAGCAGCCATAGCTCTGGGGCCAACGTCCTGACTTTC. The V call is TRBV7-9, the J call TRBJ2-6; D is ambiguous. Germline assignment: CDR1 SEHNR and CDR2 FQNEAQ (reference sequence). CDR3 length equals 14 residues. V lost 5 bases, J lost 0 bases, and 5 bases lay in between.

There are a few counts of this clone. The chain joins TRBV11-2 to TRBJ2-1, with no clear D. Trimming took 3 bases from V and 9 from J, leaving 15 bases between them. In germline, CDR1 is SGHAT, CDR2 FQNNGV. The CDR3 length is 14 residues. The chain's CDR3 is CASSFLLGPAEQFF. Here the CDR3 DNA reads TGTGCCAGCAGCTTCTTACTGGGCCCTGCTGAGCAGTTCTTC.

The chain has TRBV7-8 and TRBJ1-1; D gene uncertain. CDR1 SGHVS and CDR2 FQNEAQ come from the germline V gene. The CDR3 consists of 14 residues. With 2 bases removed from V and 1 base from J, the gap between germline ends came to 8 bases. The CDR3 coding sequence is TGTGCCAGCAGCTTAATGGCAGGGAACACTGAAGCTTTCTTT. Translated: CASSLMAGNTEAFF. Filled out from reference TRBV7-8 and TRBJ1-1, the complete variable domain reads GAGVSQSPRYKVAKRGQDVALRCDPISGHVSLFWYQQALGQGPEFLTYFQNEAQLDKSGLPSDRFFAERPEGSVSTLKIQRTQQEDSAVYLCASSLMAGNTEAFFGQGTRLTVV.

This rearrangement joins TRBV5-8 to TRBJ2-2; 9 bases are shared with TRBD2. Trimming at V came to 0 bases and at J to 6 bases, leaving 3 bases not matched to a gene. Germline CDR1 SGHTS, CDR2 YDEGEE. The length of the CDR3 is 15 residues. The CDR3 loop is CASSLGTSESGELFF. The CDR3 nucleotides read TGTGCCAGCAGCTTGGGGACTAGCGAATCCGGGGAGCTGTTTTTT.

CDR3 region: CASSLFRTGDSQPQHF. In DNA, the CDR3 is TGTGCCAGCAGCTTATTTCGTACAGGGGATTCTCAGCCCCAGCATTTT. The chain is built from TRBV7-8 and TRBJ1-5, with 7 bases that match TRBD1. Germline assignment: CDR1 SGHVS and CDR2 FQNEAQ. The J segment lost 6 bases and the V segment lost 2 bases, leaving 10 bases of the junction unmatched. This CDR3 contains 16 residues. The variable domain in full, with the rest retrieved from reference TRBV7-8 and TRBJ1-5, is GAGVSQSPRYKVAKRGQDVALRCDPISGHVSLFWYQQALGQGPEFLTYFQNEAQLDKSGLPSDRFFAERPEGSVSTLKIQRTQQEDSAVYLCASSLFRTGDSQPQHFGDGTRLSIL.

This clone has only a few counts. The chain carries TRBV4-1 and TRBJ2-7; D possibly corresponds to TRBD1 (7 bases). CDR1 is MGHRA and CDR2 is YSYEKL in the germline V gene. The CDR3 is 14 residues long. V was cut by 0 bases and J by 3 bases, with 9 bases left in between. The CDR3 loop is CASSQDQGGYEQYF. The CDR3, as DNA: TGCGCCAGCAGCCAAGATCAGGGGGGCTACGAGCAGTACTTC.

The chain combines TRBV18 with TRBJ1-1, with D unresolved. Trimming stripped 2 bases from V and 6 bases from J, with 13 bases between. Germline CDR1 and CDR2: KGHSH and LQKENI. The CDR3 has 14 amino acids. In nucleotides, the CDR3 is TGTGCCAGCTCACCATTAAGCAACGGGGCTGAAGCTTTCTTT. Amino acids: CASSPLSNGAEAFF.

The rearrangement joins TRBV14 to TRBJ1-5; D is unclear. CDR3 length: 13 residues. Trimming stripped 1 base from V and 6 bases from J, with 7 bases between. CDR1 and CDR2 (germline): SGHDN, FVKESK. The CDR3 reads CASSQAPSQPQHF. For the CDR3, the DNA is TGTGCCAGCAGCCAAGCCCCGAGTCAGCCCCAGCATTTT. The variable domain in full, completed from reference TRBV14 and TRBJ1-5, reads EAGVTQFPSHSVIEKGQTVTLRCDPISGHDNLYWYRRVMGKEIKFLLHFVKESKQDESGMPNNRFLAERTGGTYSTLKVQPAELEDSGVYFCASSQAPSQPQHFGDGTRLSIL.

The V and J genes are TRBV6-5 and TRBJ2-7, with 11 bases identical to TRBD1. The germline V gene has CDR1 MNHEY and CDR2 SVGAGI. CDR3 length equals 15 residues. Trimming at V came to 7 bases and at J to 3 bases, leaving 8 bases not matched to a gene. The CDR3 DNA is TGTGCCAGCACCCACGGGACAGGGGGACACTACGAGCAGTACTTC. It yields the protein CASTHGTGGHYEQYF.

The chain links TRBV7-2 to TRBJ2-3; maybe TRBD2 (6 bases). CDR3 length: 16 residues. Germline CDR1 and CDR2: SGHTA and FQGNSA. Trimming cost V 0 bases and J 1 base, with 11 bases left between them. CDR3 coding DNA: TGTGCCAGCAGCTTAGCGCTGCGCGGGGGCACAGATACGCAGTATTTT. This gives the protein CASSLALRGGTDTQYF. The complete variable domain, with remaining parts taken from reference TRBV7-2 and TRBJ2-3, reads GAGVSQSPSNKVTEKGKDVELRCDPISGHTALYWYRQSLGQGLEFLIYFQGNSAPDKSGLPSDRFSAERTGGSVSTLTIQRTQQEDSAVYLCASSLALRGGTDTQYFGPGTRLTVL.

This clone was detected ten times or more. The chain joins TRBV7-2 to TRBJ1-5; D remains ambiguous. CDR3 length: 13 residues. Deletions cut 5 bases from V and 4 bases from J, with 9 bases between. Germline lookup yields CDR1 SGHTA and CDR2 FQGNSA. CDR3 DNA sequence: TGTGCCAGCAGCCCATGGCCTAATCAGCCCCAGCATTTT. It encodes CASSPWPNQPQHF.

V usage is TRBV30 and J usage is TRBJ2-5; TRBD1 is a possible D gene (6 bases). Trimming left V 2 bases short and J 2 bases short, with 9 bases between. In germline, CDR1 is GTSNPN, CDR2 SVGIG (reference sequence). This CDR3 comprises 13 residues. The CDR3 spells CAWSRGLQETQYF. The CDR3 nucleotides read TGTGCCTGGAGTAGGGGGTTACAAGAGACCCAGTACTTC.

This chain joins TRBV10-3 and TRBJ1-2; maybe TRBD1 (5 bases). With 0 bases removed from V and 4 bases from J, the gap between germline ends came to 15 bases. There are 16 residues in the CDR3. Germline V gives CDR1 ENHRY, CDR2 SYGVKD. CDR3 in DNA: TGTGCCATCAGTGAGTCGAAGGGGCAGACCTTCTATGGCTACACCTTC. It is translated as CAISESKGQTFYGYTF.

The chain is built from TRBV30 and TRBJ1-5, with a possible D match to TRBD1 (5 bases). Germline lookup yields CDR1 GTSNPN and CDR2 SVGIG (reference sequence). The CDR3 spans 14 residues. V was shortened by 1 base and J by 0 bases, with 7 bases between the two germline ends. CDR3 amino acids: CAWSAGLSNQPQHF. The CDR3, as DNA: TGTGCCTGGAGTGCGGGACTTAGCAATCAGCCCCAGCATTTT.

This chain connects TRBV5-1 to TRBJ2-1, with 8 bases that match TRBD2. The CDR3 has 16 residues. In germline, CDR1 is SGHRS, CDR2 YFSETQ. With 4 bases clipped from V and 1 base from J, the junction kept 7 bases outside the gene matches. The CDR3 spells CASSPIIAGSYNEQFF. The CDR3 nucleotides are TGCGCCAGCAGCCCAATCATAGCGGGGTCCTACAATGAGCAGTTCTTC.

The chain has TRBV5-4 and TRBJ2-5; D ambiguous. Trimming shortened V by 0 bases and J by 4 bases, and 7 bases separated the two germline ends. Germline lookup yields CDR1 SGHNT and CDR2 YYREEE (reference sequence). This CDR3 spans 13 amino acids. The CDR3 sequence: CASSLAARETQYF. CDR3 DNA: TGTGCCAGCAGCTTGGCAGCGAGAGAGACCCAGTACTTC.

V gene TRBV27 combines with J gene TRBJ2-7; a weak D match, TRBD1 (5 bases). Germline-derived CDR1 and CDR2 are MNHEY and SMNVEV (reference sequence). The germline V and J ends were trimmed by 3 bases and 6 bases, with 12 bases remaining between them. CDR3 size: 13 residues. CDR3 loop: CASSLSAGLEQYF. The CDR3 DNA follows: TGTGCCAGCAGTTTGTCGGCAGGGCTCGAGCAGTACTTC.

The chain couples TRBV27 to TRBJ2-1; TRBD2 matches at 8 bases. V lost 3 bases, J lost 6 bases, and 7 bases stayed unmatched. Germline CDR1 MNHEY, CDR2 SMNVEV (reference sequence). This CDR3 comprises 15 residues. In DNA form, the CDR3 reads TGTGCCAGCAGTTTTTCCGGACTAGCCCTCAATGAGCAGTTCTTC. This codes for CASSFSGLALNEQFF.

J is TRBJ2-7 and V is TRBV6-5; D is possibly TRBD1 (6 bases). Between the trimmed V and J ends, which lost 10 bases and 6 bases, there was a span of 16 bases. The CDR3 loop spans 12 amino acids. Germline V gene lookup returns CDR1 MNHEY and CDR2 SVGAGI. CDR3 nucleotide sequence: TGTGCCACCTCCCGGGTAGGGGGCGAGCAGTACTTC. Translating it yields CATSRVGGEQYF.

With respect to this clone: A read error may account for a junction end that differs from germline. The J gene is TRBJ2-2, the V gene TRBV7-7, with 8 bases fitting TRBD1. The germline gives CDR1 SSHAT, CDR2 FNYEAQ (reference sequence). CDR3 length equals 16 residues. This CDR3 is CASSLLAGGNTGELFF. The CDR3 DNA is TGTGCTAGCAGCTTACTCGCAGGGGGCAACACCGGGGAGCTGTTTTTT.

The gene calls are TRBV4-1 and TRBJ2-2, with 9 bases matching TRBD1. This CDR3 has 14 residues. CDR1 is MGHRA and CDR2 is YSYEKL in the germline V gene. The junction had 5 bases not matched to a gene; V was cut back by 5 bases and J by 7 bases. DNA for the CDR3: TGCGCCAGCAGCAAGGGGACAGGGATCGGGGAGCTGTTTTTT. Translated: CASSKGTGIGELFF.

The V call is TRBV9, the J call TRBJ1-5; no definite D call. The germline V and J ends were trimmed by 0 bases and 5 bases, with 6 bases remaining between them. The CDR3 is 13 amino acids. Germline CDR1 reads SGDLS; CDR2 reads YYNGEE. CDR3 sequence: CASSVDSDQPQHF. The CDR3 DNA is TGTGCCAGCAGCGTAGACTCCGATCAGCCCCAGCATTTT.